A selection of T cell receptor beta chains follows, all from one sample in a study of radiation and T cells in renal cell carcinoma. Generated by immunoSEQ multiplex PCR, the TCRdb table keeps only in-frame clones and is missing some. Among over 85,000 clones, around four fifths were seen once, and the ten largest hold approximately 9.6%. The source material was blood, sampled from a patient whose treatment included radiotherapy and nephrectomy. Receptors were obtained from a man aged 45-60 years with renal cell carcinoma. Each CDR3 is given without its conserved first and last residue.

j_call v_call cdr3_aa
TRBJ1-2 TRBV6-5 ASSEVNYGYT
TRBJ2-1 TRBV15 ATSRDPLLTGGEQF
TRBJ1-5 TRBV27 ASSQDRVGQPQH
TRBJ1-1 TRBV5-8 ASSKQTGGWTEAF
TRBJ2-7 TRBV9 ASSVGRTGLYEQY
TRBJ2-5 TRBV6-1 ASSEASGSGTETQY
TRBJ1-2 TRBV7-2 ASSPQTGAGYT
TRBJ2-7 TRBV1 TSSQERDRGSTYEQY
TRBJ1-2 TRBV5-1 ASSLGIDRGHGGYT
TRBJ1-1 TRBV6-5 ASNRHMNTEAF
TRBJ1-2 TRBV5-5 ASSLRQIDNYGYT
TRBJ2-1 TRBV2 ASSVYSGGFNEQF
TRBJ2-3 TRBV7-9 ASSSGVSTDTQY
TRBJ1-2 TRBV15 ATSAGQGSNYGYT
TRBJ1-1 TRBV4-3 ASSQATGARRETEAF
TRBJ2-7 TRBV6-1 ASTRTGGSYEQY
TRBJ2-2 TRBV25-1 ASSERAGYYNTGELF
TRBJ2-7 TRBV28 ASSRWTGTDEQY
TRBJ2-7 TRBV9 ASSVDPDSYEQY
TRBJ2-1 TRBV15 ATSNVEQNFGEQF
TRBJ2-3 TRBV6-5 ASSYFGGLGDTQY
TRBJ2-3 TRBV9 ASSVVGESTDTQY
TRBJ2-7 TRBV5-8 ASSPRQQQQY
TRBJ2-1 TRBV15 ATSRDMNNEQF
TRBJ2-5 TRBV5-1 ASSIVPGTGSETQY
TRBJ2-3 TRBV9 ASSEEGAGWGTDTQY
TRBJ2-3 TRBV28 ATSRRTGVTDTQY